The next 30 T cell receptor beta chains were all read from a single sample in a study of beta chain features in type 1 diabetes. General study findings and limits: The study found moderately but significantly shorter TCRB CDR3s in all four CD4+ subsets of Type 1 diabetes patients.

Their antigens remain unidentified. The investigators reverse transcribed all of the isolated RNA, so they sequenced expressed TCRB transcripts. Here immunoSEQ multiplex PCR was the method, and the copy in TCRdb shows in-frame clones only, minus some. The profile covers some 370,000 clones, with over 8.5% appearing a single time and approximately 0.6% taken by the ten largest. The sequenced sample consisted of central memory CD4+ T cells from blood. These receptors were obtained from a man younger than 40 with type 1 diabetes.

This clone was observed at least ten times. The V gene is TRBV4-2, the J gene TRBJ2-7; weak D call: TRBD2 (5 bases). The V gene's germline CDR1 is LGHNA and CDR2 YNFKEQ. V was cut by 1 base and J by 3 bases, with 16 bases left in between. This CDR3 comprises 16 residues. The CDR3 DNA is TGTGCCAGCAGCCAAGTCCTTGGACGGGGAATCTACGAGCAGTACTTC. Its translation is CASSQVLGRGIYEQYF.

J is TRBJ1-4 and V is TRBV11-2, with D hard to call. The CDR3 has 14 residues. Trimming shortened V by 5 bases and J by 6 bases, and 13 bases separated the two germline ends. CDR1 is SGHAT, CDR2 FQNNGV, per germline. CDR3 loop: CASSPGRIDEKLFF. CDR3 DNA: TGTGCCAGCAGCCCGGGCAGGATCGATGAAAAACTGTTTTTT.

This clone was seen only a few times. One end of the junction does not line up with germline, which may come from a read error. V gene TRBV4-2 combines with J gene TRBJ2-1, with 12 bases fitting TRBD2. The CDR3 extends over 16 amino acids. The V gene's germline CDR1 is LGHNA and CDR2 YNFKEQ. The CDR3: CASSPRLAGEYSEQFF. The CDR3 bases are TGTGCCAGCAGCCCCCGACTAGCGGGAGAGTACAGTGAGCAGTTCTTC.

This chain links TRBV5-1 with TRBJ2-3, with 12 bases that match TRBD1. This CDR3 has 16 amino acids. After removal of 4 bases from V and 2 bases from J, the junction contained 5 bases not matched to a gene. CDR1 SGHRS and CDR2 YFSETQ come from the germline V gene. CDR3 coding DNA: TGCGCCAGCAGCCGGGGACAGGGGGCGGACACAGATACGCAGTATTTT. Translated: CASSRGQGADTDTQYF.

The chain links TRBV28 to TRBJ1-3; unclear D gene. The V and J ends lost 6 bases and 1 base respectively, with 10 bases between them. Germline assignment: CDR1 MDHEN and CDR2 SYDVKM. CDR3 length: 14 amino acids. The CDR3 loop is CASSSSFSGNTIYF. The CDR3 DNA is TGTGCCAGCAGCTCTTCTTTTTCTGGAAACACCATATATTTT. The complete variable domain, with remaining parts taken from reference TRBV28 and TRBJ1-3, reads DVKVTQSSRYLVKRTGEKVFLECVQDMDHENMFWYRQDPGLGLRLIYFSYDVKMKEKGDIPEGYSVSREKKERFSLILESASTNQTSMYLCASSSSFSGNTIYFGEGSWLTVV.

The table lists this clone with many counts. The same CDR3 also results from other DNA sequences found in this sample. The chain has TRBV18 and TRBJ2-7; D is ambiguous. The CDR3 covers 13 residues. Trimming pared 3 bases from V and 2 bases from J, leaving 8 bases between. Germline V CDR1 and CDR2: KGHSH, LQKENI. CDR3 DNA sequence: TGTGCCAGCTCACCTAAAGCCGCCTACGAGCAGTACTTC. It codes for CASSPKAAYEQYF.

The V call is TRBV9, the J call TRBJ1-3; TRBD1 matches 7 bases. CDR1 and CDR2 (germline): SGDLS, YYNGEE. V was pared by 3 bases and J by 0 bases, with 3 bases of the junction left unmatched. The CDR3 has 15 amino acids. In nucleotides, the CDR3 is TGTGCCAGCAGCGCAGGGGGGACCTCTGGAAACACCATATATTTT. Translated, it gives CASSAGGTSGNTIYF.

There are a few counts of this clone. The V call is TRBV30, the J call TRBJ2-4; TRBD1 agrees at 7 bases. The CDR3 is made up of 16 amino acids. CDR1 GTSNPN and CDR2 SVGIG come from the germline V gene (reference sequence). The junction had 9 bases not matched to a gene; V was cut back by 2 bases and J by 2 bases. The CDR3 coding sequence is TGTGCCTGGAGTAGATACAGACAGGGTTCCAAAAACATTCAGTACTTC. This sequence encodes CAWSRYRQGSKNIQYF. The full variable domain, with the rest looked up from reference TRBV30 and TRBJ2-4, is SQTIHQWPATLVQPVGSPLSLECTVEGTSNPNLYWYRQAAGRGLQLLFYSVGIGQISSEVPQNLSASRPQDRQFILSSKKLLLSDSGFYLCAWSRYRQGSKNIQYFGAGTRLSVL.

At least ten counts were recorded for this clone. The chain combines TRBV5-1 with TRBJ2-4; D remains ambiguous. From germline, CDR1 is SGHRS and CDR2 YFSETQ. V lost 1 base to trimming and J lost 8 bases, with 13 bases between them. The CDR3 consists of 14 residues. In nucleotides, the CDR3 is TGCGCCAGCAGCTTGTGGGGTAACGAGGACATTCAGTACTTC. Its translation is CASSLWGNEDIQYF.

Only a few counts were recorded for this clone. This chain connects TRBV28 to TRBJ2-5; 12 bases are shared with TRBD2. The CDR3 loop spans 16 amino acids. The germline V gene has CDR1 MDHEN and CDR2 SYDVKM. The J segment lost 2 bases and the V segment lost 6 bases, leaving 7 bases of the junction unmatched. The DNA of the CDR3 is TGTGCCAGCAGCCCAGGACTAGCGGGATTACAAGAGACCCAGTACTTC. This codes for CASSPGLAGLQETQYF.

In DNA, the CDR3 is TGTGCCAGCCGCCGGGACCAAAATGAAAAACTGTTTTTT. Its protein is CASRRDQNEKLFF. V and J are TRBV4-2 and TRBJ1-4; a weak D match, TRBD1 (5 bases). The CDR3 is 13 residues long. V was clipped by 8 bases and J by 5 bases, with 12 bases between them. CDR1 is LGHNA, CDR2 YNFKEQ, per germline.

The CDR3 DNA follows: TGTGCCTGGGCAACAGGGAGCGACCAGCCCCAGCATTTT. Its translation is CAWATGSDQPQHF. J is TRBJ1-5 and V is TRBV30; D possibly corresponds to TRBD1 (6 bases). Trimming took 5 bases from V and 7 from J, leaving 15 bases between them. This CDR3 is built from 13 residues. From germline, CDR1 is GTSNPN and CDR2 SVGIG (reference sequence).

This clone was detected a few times. The genes are TRBV19 and TRBJ1-1; 7 nucleotides match TRBD1. Germline CDR1 reads LNHDA; CDR2 reads SQIVND (reference sequence). The CDR3 is 13 residues long. V was clipped by 7 bases and J by 4 bases; unmatched bases: 6. The CDR3 spells CASIKTGVTEAFF. As DNA, the CDR3 is TGTGCCAGTATTAAAACAGGGGTCACTGAAGCTTTCTTT.

The V and J genes are TRBV5-1 and TRBJ2-4; D remains unclear. In germline, CDR1 is SGHRS, CDR2 YFSETQ. There are 12 residues in the CDR3. V dropped 0 bases and J dropped 8 bases, with 6 bases sitting between them. The CDR3 DNA reads as TGCGCCAGCAGCTTGGGTGGGGACATTCAGTACTTC. Encoded protein: CASSLGGDIQYF. Full variable domain (remainder filled in from reference TRBV5-1 and TRBJ2-4): KAGVTQTPRYLIKTRGQQVTLSCSPISGHRSVSWYQQTPGQGLQFLFEYFSETQRNKGNFPGRFSGRQFSNSRSEMNVSTLELGDSALYLCASSLGGDIQYFGAGTRLSVL.

This clone was detected only a few times. This chain joins TRBV7-2 and TRBJ2-5, with TRBD2 matching over 13 bases. CDR3 length equals 16 residues. V lost 5 bases to trimming and J lost 2 bases; unmatched junction nucleotides: 5. Germline-derived CDR1 and CDR2 are SGHTA and FQGNSA. The CDR3 here is CASSQGTSGVQETQYF. The DNA of the CDR3 is TGTGCCAGCAGCCAAGGGACTAGCGGGGTACAAGAGACCCAGTACTTC.

This clone was counted at least ten times. The chain joins TRBV10-3 to TRBJ2-7; a possible D gene is TRBD1 (5 bases). V lost 6 bases to trimming and J lost 1 base, with 7 bases between them. The CDR3 is 12 residues long. Germline V gene lookup returns CDR1 ENHRY and CDR2 SYGVKD. In DNA, the CDR3 is TGTGCCATCAGGGGGCCTTCCTACGAGCAGTACTTC. As protein: CAIRGPSYEQYF.

This clone was recorded a few times. CDR3 nucleotides: TGTGCCAGCAGCTCTTATGGACAGGGGGCTAGCACAGATACGCAGTATTTT. It yields the protein CASSSYGQGASTDTQYF. The V call is TRBV11-2, the J call TRBJ2-3, with 11 bases fitting TRBD1. Germline V lookup: CDR1 SGHAT, CDR2 FQNNGV. CDR3 size: 17 residues. V was pared by 4 bases and J by 0 bases, with 6 bases of the junction left unmatched.

V usage is TRBV5-1 and J usage is TRBJ1-5; 7 bases align to TRBD1. The CDR3 sequence is 13 residues long. Germline CDR1 is SGHRS and CDR2 is YFSETQ. Trimming cost V 4 bases and J 6 bases; bases outside gene matches: 4. The CDR3 coding sequence is TGCGCCAGCAGCCAAGGGGGCCGTCAGCCCCAGCATTTT. Amino acids: CASSQGGRQPQHF.

For this clone: A much larger clone lies a single base off, so this may be a read error. At the DNA level, this CDR3 is encoded by other sequences in the same sample as well. J is TRBJ1-1 and V is TRBV7-9; perhaps TRBD1 as D (5 bases). Germline V gene data show CDR1 as SEHNR and CDR2 as FQNEAQ (reference sequence). Trimming shortened V by 2 bases and J by 3 bases, and 7 bases separated the two germline ends. The CDR3 sequence is 13 residues long. CDR3 region: CASSLSGYTEAFF. The CDR3 nucleotides are TGTGCCAGCAGCTTATCAGGGTACACTGAAGCTTTCTTT.

This clone has only a few counts. V and J are TRBV4-1 and TRBJ2-6; no firm D call. The CDR3 has 19 amino acids. Germline-derived CDR1 and CDR2 are MGHRA and YSYEKL. Trimming pared 0 bases from V and 0 bases from J, leaving 15 bases between. The CDR3, as DNA: TGCGCCAGCAGCCAAGATCGGCAGAGAGTCGTCTCTGGGGCCAACGTCCTGACTTTC. It codes for CASSQDRQRVVSGANVLTF.

The chain has TRBV6-1 and TRBJ2-7; TRBD1 or TRBD2 may be the D gene (5 bases each). Germline CDR1 reads MNHNS; CDR2 reads SASEGT. The CDR3 sequence is 10 residues long. The germline V and J ends were trimmed by 10 bases and 3 bases, with 7 bases remaining between them. CDR3 bases: TGTGCCACAGGGAGCTACGAGCAGTACTTC. Amino acid sequence: CATGSYEQYF.

This clone was seen a few times. The chain combines TRBV5-1 with TRBJ1-1, with a weak D call TRBD1 (5 bases). V was cut by 4 bases and J by 0 bases, with 10 bases left in between. The CDR3 is 14 residues long. Germline CDR1 SGHRS, CDR2 YFSETQ. DNA of the CDR3: TGCGCCAGCAGCACGGGGGAGCTGAACACTGAAGCTTTCTTT. This translates into CASSTGELNTEAFF.

This rearrangement joins TRBV7-2 to TRBJ2-5, with 13 bases lining up with TRBD2. Losses at the gene ends were 1 base for V and 3 bases for J; bases not matched to a gene: 8. The CDR3 extends over 18 amino acids. Germline V CDR1 and CDR2: SGHTA, FQGNSA. CDR3 protein: CASSLGWTSGSAEETQYF. The CDR3 bases are TGTGCCAGCAGCTTAGGTTGGACTAGCGGGAGTGCCGAAGAGACCCAGTACTTC.

This chain uses TRBV9 with TRBJ2-7, with 9 bases aligning to TRBD1. Germline assignment: CDR1 SGDLS and CDR2 YYNGEE. The V segment lost 0 bases and the J segment 5 bases; nucleotides outside the gene matches: 9. This CDR3 is built from 16 residues. DNA for the CDR3: TGTGCCAGCAGCGTAGCTTCAGGGGGACAGGGCCACGAGCAGTACTTC. This encodes CASSVASGGQGHEQYF. Variable domain in full (rest from reference TRBV9 and TRBJ2-7): DSGVTQTPKHLITATGQRVTLRCSPRSGDLSVYWYQQSLDQGLQFLIQYYNGEERAKGNILERFSAQQFPDLHSELNLSSLELGDSALYFCASSVASGGQGHEQYFGPGTRLTVT.

The gene calls are TRBV25-1 and TRBJ2-1; TRBD1 aligns across 10 bases. The trim removed 2 bases at V and 3 bases at J, leaving 4 bases unmatched. CDR3 length: 16 amino acids. The germline CDR1 and CDR2 sequences are MGHDK and SYGVNS. CDR3 amino acids: CASSELGQGGYNEQFF. The CDR3 DNA is TGTGCCAGCAGTGAACTCGGACAGGGGGGCTACAATGAGCAGTTCTTC.

The J gene is TRBJ2-5, the V gene TRBV7-9, with D perhaps matching TRBD1 (6 bases). Trimming took off 3 bases at V and 5 bases at J, with 10 bases between the two ends. The germline V gene encodes CDR1 SEHNR and CDR2 FQNEAQ (reference sequence). The CDR3 consists of 13 residues. The CDR3 spells CASSFQTGETQYF. CDR3 nucleotides: TGTGCCAGCAGCTTTCAAACAGGGGAGACCCAGTACTTC.

This chain connects TRBV6-6 to TRBJ2-1; tentatively, D is TRBD1 (6 bases). Germline V CDR1 and CDR2: MNHNY, SVGAGI (reference sequence). V gave up 6 bases and J gave up 8 bases, with 14 bases separating them. CDR3 length: 13 residues. CDR3 loop: CASRGQLGDEQFF. The CDR3 DNA follows: TGTGCCAGCAGAGGACAGTTGGGGGATGAGCAGTTCTTC.

The chain joins TRBV11-2 to TRBJ2-2; perhaps TRBD1 as D (6 bases). The CDR3 totals 17 residues. Germline lookup yields CDR1 SGHAT and CDR2 FQNNGV. The ends were cut back, 5 bases at V and 4 bases at J, with 20 bases in the middle. The CDR3 loop is CASSPGRQGFSTGELFF. In nucleotides, the CDR3 is TGTGCCAGCAGCCCTGGCCGGCAGGGGTTTAGCACCGGGGAGCTGTTTTTT.

V gene TRBV28 combines with J gene TRBJ2-5; D is uncertain. The CDR3 covers 13 residues. Germline V gives CDR1 MDHEN, CDR2 SYDVKM. V was cut by 3 bases and J by 5 bases, with 10 bases left in between. CDR3 protein: CASSFGVLETQYF. The CDR3 region has the DNA TGTGCCAGCAGTTTTGGGGTTCTGGAGACCCAGTACTTC.

This clone was seen a handful of times. This rearrangement joins TRBV5-1 to TRBJ2-5, with D unresolved. The CDR3 sequence is 13 residues long. V was cut by 0 bases and J by 4 bases, with 7 bases left in between. CDR1 is SGHRS and CDR2 is YFSETQ in the germline V gene. The chain's CDR3 is CASSLDSRETQYF. As DNA, the CDR3 is TGCGCCAGCAGCTTGGACAGCCGAGAGACCCAGTACTTC.